The clone carrying this T cell receptor beta chain has more than one count but fewer than ten. No antigen is known for it. The investigators reverse transcribed all of the isolated RNA, so they sequenced expressed TCRB transcripts. Sequencing used immunoSEQ multiplex PCR; TCRdb keeps in-frame clones, though not all of them. The sample records some 270,000 clones, roughly 10% being singletons. This specimen comes from a study of beta chain features in type 1 diabetes. General study points: Moderate yet significant TCRB CDR3 shortening was seen in Type 1 diabetes patients in all four CD4+ subsets.

Looked up from germline, CDR1 is SNHLY and CDR2 is FYNNEI. The CDR3 covers 13 residues. Trimming at V came to 5 bases and at J to 8 bases, leaving 5 bases not matched to a gene. The source of this sequence is a man aged 30 to 45 with type 1 diabetes. Sequenced sample: naive CD4+ T cells from blood. V is TRBV2 and J is TRBJ2-1, with TRBD2 matching 8 bases. CDR3 nucleotides: TGTGCCAGCAGTCTCGGGGGGGCTCATGAGCAGTTCTTC. Its translation: CASSLGGAHEQFF.